Below, one T cell receptor (beta chain) is given with its context. There is no known antigen for this receptor. No base quality information exists; no much larger clone differs at one position. CDR1 DFQATT and CDR2 SNEGSKA are derived from the germline V gene (reference sequence). The V end loses 6 bases and the J end loses 10 bases, and a stretch of 17 bases separates them. The cysteine opens and the phenylalanine closes a CDR3 of 12 amino acids. CDR3 DNA is the only sequence kept; it has 36 bases, read in frame from the first base. The sample originates from a study of response to subunit inactivated influenza vaccine (dated by TCRdb to 2016 to 2018). For context, the study as a whole: The study used deep quantitative T cell receptor repertoire profiling to track responses to a trivalent subunit inactivated influenza vaccine.

Beyond this particular receptor, the publication reports: The authors suggested that each seasonal influenza vaccination may recruit only a limited number of new T cells.

The library was produced with RT-PCR. The sequencing machine was an Illumina HiSeq 2500. TCRdb applied fastp at Q25 and MiXCR to the public reads, then kept only in-frame beta chains. CDR3 protein sequences are deduplicated, and each keeps its most common genes and DNA. The table for this sample lists 650,000 to 800,000 distinct CDR3 sequences; around 18% of them were counted only once. Around 9.9% of the sample is taken by the ten largest. The TCR originated in a man aged 50-59 years who received an inactivated influenza vaccine. Donor details come from another sample of the same person, matched by shared clones. The receptor chain draws on TRBV20-1 and TRBJ2-3; too little of a D gene remains to name it. Sequenced here: PBMCs from blood, sampled roughly 5 days after vaccination. Here the CDR3 is given as CSALRGERAQYF. The DNA sequence follows: TGCAGTGCCCTAAGAGGCGAGCGAGCGCAGTATTTT.